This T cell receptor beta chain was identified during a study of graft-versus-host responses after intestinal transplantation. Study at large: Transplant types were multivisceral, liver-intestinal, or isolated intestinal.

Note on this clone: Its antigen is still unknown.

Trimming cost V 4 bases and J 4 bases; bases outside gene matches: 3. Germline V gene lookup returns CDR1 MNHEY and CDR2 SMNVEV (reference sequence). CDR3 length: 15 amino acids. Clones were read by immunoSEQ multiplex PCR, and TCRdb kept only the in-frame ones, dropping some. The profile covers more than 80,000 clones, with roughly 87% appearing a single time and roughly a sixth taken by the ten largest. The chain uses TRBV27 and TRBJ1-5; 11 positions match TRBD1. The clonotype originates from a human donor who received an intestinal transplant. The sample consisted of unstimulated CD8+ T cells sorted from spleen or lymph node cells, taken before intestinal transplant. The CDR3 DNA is TGTGCCAGCAGTTCCGGGACAGGGGGGAATCAGCCCCAGCATTTT. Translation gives CASSSGTGGNQPQHF.